This record concerns one T cell receptor beta chain sequence. Its antigen is undetermined. Researchers ran the PCR with 60 Vbeta and 13 Jbeta primers. Libraries were prepared by immunoSEQ multiplex PCR; TCRdb keeps only in-frame clonotypes and omits some of them. Altogether about 130,000 clones are present, 74% being singletons, with the ten largest covering nearly 6%. This specimen belongs to a study of cytomegalovirus exposure and HLA in healthy donors. Study at large: A prior analysis found about 110 million unique TCR beta sequences from about 179 million T cells. Findings and caveats of the study: Most of the CMV-associated TCR beta chains (in a later analysis) appeared to be HLA-restricted. Immune exposure was documented only through CMV serostatus.

Sequenced material: PBMCs. The clonotype originates from a woman in her 50s in good health and CMV-seropositive.

Here the CDR3 reads CASSVAGVSSYNEQFF. The CDR3 DNA sequence: TGTGCCAGCAGCGTAGCGGGAGTCAGCTCCTACAATGAGCAGTTCTTC. This rearrangement joins TRBV9 to TRBJ2-1, with a weak D call TRBD2 (6 bases). The CDR3 is 16 residues long. CDR1 and CDR2 from the germline V gene are SGDLS and YYNGEE. V was cut by 0 bases and J by 0 bases, with 10 bases left in between.